The rows below give T cell receptor beta chains drawn from one sample of a study of Ad26.COV2.S vaccination and SARS-CoV-2 variants. Repertoires were generated with immunoSEQ multiplex PCR, while TCRdb's copy carries only in-frame clones and drops some. Counted here are around 300,000 clones, about 89% occurring once; the ten biggest clones make up around 5.3%. Sequenced here: peripheral blood, sampled in a trial of Ad26.COV2.S vaccine versus placebo. These receptors originate from a person aged 18-65 years who received the Ad26.COV2.S COVID-19 vaccine or a placebo. CDR3s include the opening cysteine and the closing phenylalanine or tryptophan. Fields, in order: clone size, D gene, V gene, J gene, CDR3 DNA, CDR3 protein. The D gene is left open where the match is weak. Clone sizes are given selectively: once, few, many, or a class where the clone is expanded.

.	.	TRBV3-1/TRBV3-2	TRBJ1-2	TGTGCCAGCAGCCAAACAGGGATAGCTAACTATGGCTACACCTTC	CASSQTGIANYGYTF
once	.	TRBV9	TRBJ1-4	TGTGCCAGCAGCGTAGGCACAGGTAATAATGAAAAACTGTTTTTT	CASSVGTGNNEKLFF
.	.	TRBV5-1	TRBJ2-7	TGCGCCAGCAGCTTGGGACCGACTACCTACGAGCAGTACTTC	CASSLGPTTYEQYF
few	TRBD1	TRBV5-1	TRBJ1-5	TGCGCCAGCAGCCCCGGACAGGGGCTGGGGCAGCCCCAGCATTTT	CASSPGQGLGQPQHF
.	.	TRBV19	TRBJ2-7	TGTGCCAGTAGTCCCTACAGGGAAACCTACGAGCAGTACTTC	CASSPYRETYEQYF
.	.	TRBV18	TRBJ1-3	TGTGCCAGCTCTCGCGACGGATCTGGAAACACCATATATTTT	CASSRDGSGNTIYF
.	.	TRBV4-1	TRBJ1-3	TGCGCCAGCAGCCGAGGTTCATTGGGGGGCACTGGAAACACCATATATTTT	CASSRGSLGGTGNTIYF
once	.	TRBV28	TRBJ2-7	TGTGCCAGCAGTTCCGACTCCTTTTTCAGCTCCTACGAGCAGTACTTC	CASSSDSFFSSYEQYF
.	.	TRBV3-1/TRBV3-2	TRBJ2-5	TGTGCCAGCAGCCAGGGAATTCTACAAGAGACCCAGTACTTC	CASSQGILQETQYF
.	.	TRBV30	TRBJ1-6	TGTGCCTTGGGACGGATTAATTCACCCCTCCACTTT	CALGRINSPLHF
.	.	TRBV5-4	TRBJ2-7	TGTGCCAGCAGCAAGCCGGGACACCCCTACGAGCAGTACTTC	CASSKPGHPYEQYF
.	.	TRBV5-1	TRBJ1-1	TGCGCCAGCAGCTTGGTGGGGGGATTCACTGAAGCTTTCTTT	CASSLVGGFTEAFF
.	.	TRBV19	TRBJ1-2	TGTGCCAGTAGTATAGGACGACAACACCTCTATGGCTACACCTTC	CASSIGRQHLYGYTF
.	.	TRBV3-1/TRBV3-2	TRBJ2-1	TGTGCCAGCAGTCCACGACGAGTTGAGGAGCAGTTCTTC	CASSPRRVEEQFF
.	TRBD1	TRBV7-8	TRBJ2-6	TGTGCCAGCAGCTGGGACAGGGCCGACTCTGGGGCCAACGTCCTGACTTTC	CASSWDRADSGANVLTF
.	.	TRBV7-8	TRBJ1-1	TGTGCCAGCAGCTTATCCTCCGTTTCGAACACTGAAGCTTTCTTT	CASSLSSVSNTEAFF
once	.	TRBV5-1	TRBJ1-1	TGCGCCAGCAGCTTGGAAACAGAGAACACTGAAGCTTTCTTT	CASSLETENTEAFF
.	.	TRBV27	TRBJ1-6	TGTGCCAGCAGTTTATATGGACAGTCCTTGAGCTCCTATAATTCACCCCTCCACTTT	CASSLYGQSLSSYNSPLHF
.	.	TRBV12-3/TRBV12-4	TRBJ2-7	TGTGCCAGCAGTTTGACCAGGGATGGCGAGCAGTACTTC	CASSLTRDGEQYF
.	.	TRBV27	TRBJ2-7	TGTGCCAGCAGTTTAGCGCGTCGGGGGATGGGGGAGCAGTACTTC	CASSLARRGMGEQYF
once	.	TRBV7-9	TRBJ2-1	TGTGCCAGCAGCTCCTCACAAAAGGGGACCTCTATCAATGAGCAGTTCTTC	CASSSSQKGTSINEQFF
.	TRBD1	TRBV5-1	TRBJ1-1	TGCGCCAGCAGCTTGAGACAGGGGAGTACTGAAGCTTTCTTT	CASSLRQGSTEAFF
.	.	TRBV10-3	TRBJ1-2	TGTGCCATCAGTACAGGGAGGTATGGCTACACCTTC	CAISTGRYGYTF